This is a list of T cell receptor beta chains from one sample in a study of cytomegalovirus exposure and HLA in healthy donors. The table came from immunoSEQ multiplex PCR; TCRdb's copy has only in-frame clones and leaves some out. The data show fewer than 200,000 clones, roughly 80% seen once. Sequenced: PBMCs. Receptors originate from a woman younger than 30 in good health and CMV-seronegative. Both conserved end residues are part of each CDR3. The order of the fields is CDR3 protein, CDR3 DNA, V gene, clone size, J gene, D gene. The D gene is left open where the match is weak. Rows give clone size only sometimes, using once, few, many, or a class for an expanded clone.

CASGFGQGGDGYTF TGTGCTAGTGGTTTCGGACAGGGTGGTGATGGCTACACCTTC TRBV12-5 . TRBJ1-2 TRBD1
CASTPNPSSGNTIYF TGTGCCAGCACGCCCAATCCGAGCTCTGGAAACACCATATATTTT TRBV6-5 . TRBJ1-3 .
CASSRQGYTEAFF TGTGCCAGCAGCAGACAGGGGTACACTGAAGCTTTCTTT TRBV9 few TRBJ1-1 TRBD1
CASSPRPGQGLGNTIYF TGCGCCAGCAGCCCAAGGCCGGGACAGGGATTAGGAAACACCATATATTTT TRBV5-1 . TRBJ1-3 TRBD1
CASSSSSASYEQYF TGTGCCAGCAGCTCTTCTAGCGCCTCCTACGAGCAGTACTTC TRBV6-5 few TRBJ2-7 .
CASSPPGLHNEQFF TGTGCCAGCAGCCCCCCGGGACTACACAATGAGCAGTTCTTC TRBV7-2 . TRBJ2-1 TRBD2
CASSLTSGRLGNEQFF TGTGCCAGCAGCTTAACTAGCGGGAGGCTGGGCAATGAGCAGTTCTTC TRBV5-4 . TRBJ2-1 TRBD2
CASSLNGFTDTQYF TGTGCCAGCAGCCTAAACGGTTTCACAGATACGCAGTATTTT TRBV7-9 . TRBJ2-3 .
CASSLQARFYEQYF TGTGCCAGCAGTTTACAGGCCAGGTTCTACGAGCAGTACTTC TRBV28 . TRBJ2-7 .
CASSQPGRGRWYGYTF TGCGCCAGCAGCCAACCAGGCAGGGGGCGTTGGTATGGCTACACCTTC TRBV4-1 once TRBJ1-2 TRBD1
CASSPRDREVGMAFF TGTGCCAGCAGCCCAAGGGACAGGGAAGTGGGGATGGCTTTCTTT TRBV5-4 . TRBJ1-1 TRBD1
CASSERTGPYEQYF TGTGCCAGCAGTGAAAGGACAGGCCCCTACGAGCAGTACTTC TRBV6-1 . TRBJ2-7 TRBD1
CAISGRGGTVYNEQFF TGTGCCATCAGTGGACGAGGCGGGACCGTCTACAATGAGCAGTTCTTC TRBV10-3 once TRBJ2-1 .
CASSLGQVGNQPQHF TGTGCCAGCAGTTTAGGGCAAGTCGGCAATCAGCCCCAGCATTTT TRBV28 . TRBJ1-5 .
CASSDGAHTDTQYF TGTGCCAGCAGTGACGGAGCGCACACAGATACGCAGTATTTT TRBV6-4 few TRBJ2-3 .
CASSEHQTGGLREQYF TGTGCCAGCAGTGAACATCAGACAGGGGGTCTTCGCGAGCAGTACTTC TRBV25-1 . TRBJ2-7 TRBD1
CASSQDTGGTSGIDSYEQYF TGCGCCAGCAGCCAAGATACGGGGGGGACTAGCGGGATAGATTCCTACGAGCAGTACTTC TRBV4-3 . TRBJ2-7 TRBD2
CATSSIDPGSTYNEQFF TGTGCCACCTCTAGTATTGATCCTGGTTCGACCTACAATGAGCAGTTCTTC TRBV19 . TRBJ2-1 .
CASSPGTGNEKLFF TGTGCTAGCAGCCCCGGGACAGGGAACGAAAAACTGTTTTTT TRBV7-7 few TRBJ1-4 TRBD1
CASSLSPFETQYF TGTGCCAGCAGTTTATCCCCTTTTGAGACCCAGTACTTC TRBV28 . TRBJ2-5 .
CASSLFSGNAYEQYF TGTGCCAGCAGCTTATTTTCAGGGAATGCCTACGAGCAGTACTTC TRBV11-2 . TRBJ2-7 .
CASSSIGDKGKYGYTF TGCGCCAGCAGTTCCATTGGGGACAAGGGAAAATATGGCTACACCTTC TRBV10-1 . TRBJ1-2 .
CASSYAGTGHYEQYF TGTGCCAGCAGCTACGCCGGGACAGGACACTACGAGCAGTACTTC TRBV5-6 few TRBJ2-7 TRBD1
CASSESVDSSYEQYF TGTGCCAGCAGTGAATCTGTGGACAGCTCCTACGAGCAGTACTTC TRBV2 . TRBJ2-7 .
CSGIIGHHNTGELFF TGCAGCGGGATCATCGGACATCATAACACCGGGGAGCTGTTTTTT TRBV29-1 . TRBJ2-2 .
CASGPGQGTPYEQYF TGTGCTAGTGGTCCGGGACAGGGGACACCCTACGAGCAGTACTTC TRBV12-5 . TRBJ2-7 TRBD1
CASSDSRERNTEAFF TGTGCCAGCAGCGATAGTCGGGAACGGAACACTGAAGCTTTCTTT TRBV9 once TRBJ1-1 .
CASSWEYNTEAFF TGCGCCAGCAGCTGGGAGTATAACACTGAAGCTTTCTTT TRBV5-1 few TRBJ1-1 .
CAWRDWSSYEQYF TGTGCCTGGAGGGACTGGAGCTCCTACGAGCAGTACTTC TRBV30 few TRBJ2-7 .
CASSDTGETQYF TGTGCCAGCAGTGATACGGGGGAGACCCAGTACTTC TRBV2 . TRBJ2-5 .
CASSLAAGGPYEQYF TGTGCCAGCAGCTTAGCTGCGGGAGGGCCTTACGAGCAGTACTTC TRBV7-9 . TRBJ2-7 TRBD2
CASSYSVYEKLFF TGTGCCAGCAGTTACTCCGTTTATGAAAAACTGTTTTTT TRBV6-5 . TRBJ1-4 .
CASSEGRADNQETQYF TGTGCCAGCAGTGAGGGGAGGGCAGATAACCAAGAGACCCAGTACTTC TRBV25-1 . TRBJ2-5 TRBD2
CASIRPRGGSDTQYF TGTGCCAGCATCCGTCCCAGGGGCGGGTCAGATACGCAGTATTTT TRBV7-9 . TRBJ2-3 .
CASSYNTGYEAFF TGTGCCAGCAGTTATAATACCGGGTATGAAGCTTTCTTT TRBV6-1 . TRBJ1-1 .
CASSYRGYRYGYTF TGTGCCAGCAGTTACAGGGGATATCGATATGGCTACACCTTC TRBV28 . TRBJ1-2 TRBD1
CASSQGYNEQFF TGTGCCAGCAGTCAGGGTTACAATGAGCAGTTCTTC TRBV25-1 once TRBJ2-1 .
CASWRLTYNEQFF TGTGCCAGCTGGAGACTGACCTACAATGAGCAGTTCTTC TRBV27 . TRBJ2-1 .
CASSPPSGRKNEQFF TGTGCCAGCAGCCCTCCTAGCGGGAGGAAGAATGAGCAGTTCTTC TRBV11-3 . TRBJ2-1 TRBD2
CASSRRDQNTGELFF TGCGCCAGCAGCCGGCGGGATCAGAACACCGGGGAGCTGTTTTTT TRBV4-3 . TRBJ2-2 .
CASRGQEYYGYTF TGTGCCAGCAGAGGCCAGGAATATTATGGCTACACCTTC TRBV2 . TRBJ1-2 .
CASSPRGSSDQPQHF TGTGCCAGCTCACCCAGGGGTTCAAGTGATCAGCCCCAGCATTTT TRBV18 . TRBJ1-5 .
CASSLMSGTNTGELFF TGTGCCAGCAGCTTGATGAGCGGGACGAACACCGGGGAGCTGTTTTTT TRBV5-4 . TRBJ2-2 TRBD2
CASKSDRNTGELFF TGTGCCAGTAAGTCGGACAGAAACACCGGGGAGCTGTTTTTT TRBV19 . TRBJ2-2 .